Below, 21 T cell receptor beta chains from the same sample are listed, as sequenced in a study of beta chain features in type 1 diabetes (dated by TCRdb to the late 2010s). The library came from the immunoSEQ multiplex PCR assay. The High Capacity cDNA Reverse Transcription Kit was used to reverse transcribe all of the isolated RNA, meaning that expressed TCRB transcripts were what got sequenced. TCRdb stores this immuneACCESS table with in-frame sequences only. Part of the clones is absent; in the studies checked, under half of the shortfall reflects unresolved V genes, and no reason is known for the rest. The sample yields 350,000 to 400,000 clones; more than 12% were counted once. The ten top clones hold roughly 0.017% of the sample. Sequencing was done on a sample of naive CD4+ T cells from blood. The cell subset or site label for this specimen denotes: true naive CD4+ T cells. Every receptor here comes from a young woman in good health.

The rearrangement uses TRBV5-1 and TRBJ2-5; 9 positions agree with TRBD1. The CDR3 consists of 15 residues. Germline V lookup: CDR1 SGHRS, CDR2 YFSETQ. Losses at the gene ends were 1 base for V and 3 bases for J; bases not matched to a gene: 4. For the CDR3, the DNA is TGCGCCAGCAGCTTGACAGGGGGCATGAAAGAGACCCAGTACTTC. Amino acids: CASSLTGGMKETQYF.

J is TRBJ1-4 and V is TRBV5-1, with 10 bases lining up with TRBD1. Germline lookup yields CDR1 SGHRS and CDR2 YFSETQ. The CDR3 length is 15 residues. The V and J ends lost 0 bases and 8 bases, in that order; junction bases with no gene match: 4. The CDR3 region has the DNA TGCGCCAGCAGCTTGGACGGGACAGGGGTCGAAAAACTGTTTTTT. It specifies CASSLDGTGVEKLFF.

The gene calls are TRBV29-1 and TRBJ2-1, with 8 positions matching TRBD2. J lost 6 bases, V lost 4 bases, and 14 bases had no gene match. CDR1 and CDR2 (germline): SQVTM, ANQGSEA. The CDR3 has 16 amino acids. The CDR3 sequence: CSVGLTRAGARNEQFF. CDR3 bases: TGCAGCGTTGGGCTGACCCGAGCGGGAGCTCGCAATGAGCAGTTCTTC.

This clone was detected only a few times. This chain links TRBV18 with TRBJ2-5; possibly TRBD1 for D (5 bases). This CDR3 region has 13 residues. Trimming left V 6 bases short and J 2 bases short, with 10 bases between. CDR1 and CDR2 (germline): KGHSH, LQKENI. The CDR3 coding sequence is TGTGCCAGCTCGCGCAGGACACAAGAGACCCAGTACTTC. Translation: CASSRRTQETQYF.

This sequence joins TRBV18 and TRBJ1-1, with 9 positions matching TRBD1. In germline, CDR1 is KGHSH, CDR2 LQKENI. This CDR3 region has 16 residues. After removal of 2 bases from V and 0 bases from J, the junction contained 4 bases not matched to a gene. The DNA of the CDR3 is TGTGCCAGCTCACCAGGGGACAGGGCACTGAACACTGAAGCTTTCTTT. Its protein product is CASSPGDRALNTEAFF.

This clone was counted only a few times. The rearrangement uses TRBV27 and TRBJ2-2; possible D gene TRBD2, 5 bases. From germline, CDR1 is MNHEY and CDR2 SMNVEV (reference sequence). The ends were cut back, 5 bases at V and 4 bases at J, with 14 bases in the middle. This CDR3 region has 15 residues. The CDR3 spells CASSLLVEGTGELFF. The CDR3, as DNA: TGTGCCAGCAGTCTACTAGTAGAGGGCACCGGGGAGCTGTTTTTT.

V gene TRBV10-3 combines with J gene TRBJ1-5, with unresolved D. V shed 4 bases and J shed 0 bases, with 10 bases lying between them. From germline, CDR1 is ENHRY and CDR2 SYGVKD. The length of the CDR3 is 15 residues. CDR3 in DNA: TGTGCCATCAGTGTAACGGGAGATAGCAATCAGCCCCAGCATTTT. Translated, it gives CAISVTGDSNQPQHF.

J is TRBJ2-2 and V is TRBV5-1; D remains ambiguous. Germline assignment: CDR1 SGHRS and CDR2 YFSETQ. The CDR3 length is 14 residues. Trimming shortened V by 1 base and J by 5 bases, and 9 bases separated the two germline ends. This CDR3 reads CASSLISRTGELFF. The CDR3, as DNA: TGCGCCAGCAGCTTGATATCGCGGACCGGGGAGCTGTTTTTT.

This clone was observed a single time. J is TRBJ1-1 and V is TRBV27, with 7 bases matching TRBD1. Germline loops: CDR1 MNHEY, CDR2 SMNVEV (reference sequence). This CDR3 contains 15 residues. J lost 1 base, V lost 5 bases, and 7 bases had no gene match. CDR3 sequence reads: CASSPRQGRNTEAFF. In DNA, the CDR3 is TGTGCCAGCAGTCCCCGACAGGGCCGGAACACTGAAGCTTTCTTT.

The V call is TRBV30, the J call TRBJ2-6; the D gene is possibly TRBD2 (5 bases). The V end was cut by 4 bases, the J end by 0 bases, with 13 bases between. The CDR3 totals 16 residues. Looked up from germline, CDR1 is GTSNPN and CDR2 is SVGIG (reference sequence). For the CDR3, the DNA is TGTGCCTGGAATAAACTCGGGGTCTCTGGGGCCAACGTCCTGACTTTC. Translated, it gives CAWNKLGVSGANVLTF.

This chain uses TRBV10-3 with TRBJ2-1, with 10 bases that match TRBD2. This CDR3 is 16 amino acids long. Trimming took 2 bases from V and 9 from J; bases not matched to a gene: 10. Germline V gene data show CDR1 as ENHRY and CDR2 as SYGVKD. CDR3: CAISEVEREGRSEQFF. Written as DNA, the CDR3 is TGTGCCATCAGTGAGGTCGAGCGGGAGGGCCGCTCTGAGCAGTTCTTC.

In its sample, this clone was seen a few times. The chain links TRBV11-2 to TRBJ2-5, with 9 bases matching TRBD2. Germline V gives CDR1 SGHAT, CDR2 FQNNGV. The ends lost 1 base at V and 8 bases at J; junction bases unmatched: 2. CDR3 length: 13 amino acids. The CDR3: CASSLGLAGTQYF. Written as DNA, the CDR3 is TGTGCCAGCAGCTTAGGTCTAGCGGGAACCCAGTACTTC.

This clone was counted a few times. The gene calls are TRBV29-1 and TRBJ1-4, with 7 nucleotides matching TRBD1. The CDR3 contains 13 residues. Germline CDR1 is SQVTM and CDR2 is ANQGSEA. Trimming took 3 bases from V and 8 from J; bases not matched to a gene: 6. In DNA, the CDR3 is TGCAGCGTTGACGGCCAGGGGGAGGAAAAACTGTTTTTT. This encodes CSVDGQGEEKLFF.

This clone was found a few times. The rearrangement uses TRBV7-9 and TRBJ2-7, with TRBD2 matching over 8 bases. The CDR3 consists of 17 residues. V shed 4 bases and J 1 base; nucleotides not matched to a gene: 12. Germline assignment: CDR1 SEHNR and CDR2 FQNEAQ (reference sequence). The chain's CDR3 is CASSYREGAGHSYEQYF. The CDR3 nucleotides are TGTGCCAGCAGCTACCGGGAGGGAGCGGGACATTCCTACGAGCAGTACTTC.

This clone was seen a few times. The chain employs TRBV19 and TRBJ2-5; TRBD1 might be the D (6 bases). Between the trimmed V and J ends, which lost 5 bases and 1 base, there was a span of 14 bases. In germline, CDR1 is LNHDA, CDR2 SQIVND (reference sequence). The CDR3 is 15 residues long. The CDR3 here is CASSFATGIQETQYF. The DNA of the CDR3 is TGTGCCAGTAGTTTCGCCACAGGGATCCAAGAGACCCAGTACTTC.

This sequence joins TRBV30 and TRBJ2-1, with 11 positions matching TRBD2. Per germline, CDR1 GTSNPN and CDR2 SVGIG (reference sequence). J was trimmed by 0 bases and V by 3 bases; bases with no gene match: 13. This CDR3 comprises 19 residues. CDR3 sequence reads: CAWSHGTSGGSSSYNEQFF. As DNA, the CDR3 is TGTGCCTGGAGCCACGGGACTAGCGGAGGTTCGAGCTCCTACAATGAGCAGTTCTTC.

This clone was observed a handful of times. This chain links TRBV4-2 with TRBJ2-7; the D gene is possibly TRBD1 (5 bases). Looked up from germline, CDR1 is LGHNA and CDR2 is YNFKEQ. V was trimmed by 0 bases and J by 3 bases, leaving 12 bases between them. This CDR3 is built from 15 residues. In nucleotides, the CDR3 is TGTGCCAGCAGCCAAGATGTTTGGGGCAGCTACGAGCAGTACTTC. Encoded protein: CASSQDVWGSYEQYF.

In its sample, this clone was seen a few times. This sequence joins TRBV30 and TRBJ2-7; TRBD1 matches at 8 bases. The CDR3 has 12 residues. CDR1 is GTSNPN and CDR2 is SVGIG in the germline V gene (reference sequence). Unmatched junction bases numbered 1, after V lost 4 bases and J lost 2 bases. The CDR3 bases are TGTGCCTGGACAGGGGGCACCTACGAGCAGTACTTC. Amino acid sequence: CAWTGGTYEQYF.

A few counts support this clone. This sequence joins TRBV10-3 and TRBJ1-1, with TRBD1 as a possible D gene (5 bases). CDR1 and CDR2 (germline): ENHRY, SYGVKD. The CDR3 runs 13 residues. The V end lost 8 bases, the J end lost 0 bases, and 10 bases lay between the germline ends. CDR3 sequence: CAISTEMNTEAFF. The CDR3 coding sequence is TGTGCCATCTCGACAGAGATGAACACTGAAGCTTTCTTT.

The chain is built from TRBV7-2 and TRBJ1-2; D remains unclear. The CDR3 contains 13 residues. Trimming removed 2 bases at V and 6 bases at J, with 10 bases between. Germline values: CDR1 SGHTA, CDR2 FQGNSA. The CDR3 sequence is CASSLTGYDGYTF. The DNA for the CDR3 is TGTGCCAGCAGCTTAACGGGATATGATGGCTACACCTTC.

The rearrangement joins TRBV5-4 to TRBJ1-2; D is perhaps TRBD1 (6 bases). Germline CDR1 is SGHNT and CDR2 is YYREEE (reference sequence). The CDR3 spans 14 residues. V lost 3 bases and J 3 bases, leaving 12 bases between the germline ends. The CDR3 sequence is CASSSDGGHYGYTF. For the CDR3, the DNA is TGTGCCAGCAGCTCCGACGGGGGGCACTATGGCTACACCTTC.